This TCR beta chain stems from a study of Graves' ophthalmopathy and Graves' hyperthyroidism (dated by TCRdb to between 2017 and 2018). Study-level background: Peripheral blood was collected at initial diagnosis, before any treatment. To tell Graves' ophthalmopathy apart from Graves' hyperthyroidism, and to predict which patients would progress to ophthalmopathy, the study relied on TCR beta repertoire signatures. In over 5 hyperthyroidism patients, the T-cell repertoire of thyroid tissue was compared with the T-cell repertoire of blood. To explore V-J signatures that distinguish ophthalmopathy from hyperthyroidism, a discovery set of about a hundred patients was enrolled, made up of around 44 with ophthalmopathy and under 65 with stable hyperthyroidism. An independent validation cohort was composed of fewer than 20 hyperthyroidism patients and about 17 patients who later progressed from hyperthyroidism to ophthalmopathy. In total, approximately 140 blood samples were TCR-sequenced: fewer than 50 ophthalmopathy, some 75 hyperthyroidism and some 17 hyperthyroidism-to-ophthalmopathy patients. Once sampling was done, hyperthyroidism patients were given methimazole at a starting dose of 30 mg daily, while ophthalmopathy patients were given high-dose intravenous methylprednisolone. What the research found in general, with its limitations: In cross-validation, the 13-signature model distinguished ophthalmopathy from stable hyperthyroidism with approximately 90% sensitivity and roughly 81% specificity, while in the test set the corresponding values were about 79% and 69%. In validation, the model predicted ophthalmopathy progression with 70.59% sensitivity and 72.22% specificity; fewer than 15 predicted patients were CT-confirmed with GO in a median of approximately six months. Sample size was not statistically predetermined, and group allocation was not concealed from the investigators. Most expanded thyroid clonotypes with frequency above 0.001 were also detected in blood, suggesting blood repertoires may reflect the thyroid immune response.

Ophthalmopathy patients were characterized by moderately to severely active disease, a Clinical Activity Score of at least 3, a NOSPECS grade of at least 4, and a disease duration under 3 months. Patients with other autoimmune diseases, uncontrolled infections, pregnancy or lactation were excluded from the study. Clinical symptoms, serum thyroxine, TRAb, thyroid ultrasound and orbital computed tomography were used for diagnosis. Ficoll-Paque density gradient centrifugation was used to isolate PBMCs from 8.5 to 10 ml of fresh peripheral blood. Trizol reagent was used to extract the total RNA, and its quality was then checked on an Agilent 2100 Bioanalyzer. TCR beta CDR3 regions were amplified from RNA transcripts for repertoire sequencing. A first-round RT-PCR used HTBI primers with the Qiagen OneStep RT-PCR kit, followed by a second-round multiplex PCR, size selection and purification. Sequencing of the libraries was carried out on an Illumina HiSeq2000 in paired-end mode with 100 bp reads. In the source study's methods: SOAPnuke was used to process the reads, removing any read that contained adapters or uncalled bases, had a mean Phred below 15, or lacked an exact match to the constant primer or identifier. High-quality paired reads were merged with COPE v1.2.5. Each unique nucleotide sequence was defined as a clonotype, and clonotypes were aligned to IMGT TRB V, D and J references with MiTCR v1.1. The analysis was limited to V-J combinations with a frequency above 0.0001, which together covered 99.2% of the repertoires. For each V-J combination, a TCR clonal expansion and chaos score was defined as F50 clonal expansion divided by the chaos observed in the TCRdist matrix. Welch's t-statistics and random forest were used to narrow the features down to more than 10 V-J combinations, which were then fed into a naive Bayes classifier. The Morisita-Horn index was used to measure how similar the thyroid and blood repertoires were. TCRdb reran the public reads through fastp at Q25 and MiXCR, keeping productive beta chains. Rows are combined by CDR3 protein, so each entry shows the most common genes and DNA. The V and J calls and clone size come from TCRdb's table, not from the authors' own analysis. The sample includes 300,000 to 400,000 distinct CDR3 sequences, with about 17% observed a single time. The ten biggest clones cover about 12% of the sample.

This clonotype has ten or more counts. The antigen this receptor binds is unknown. Base-call qualities are not available, and no considerably larger clone is one nucleotide away. The TCR was taken from an adult man with Graves' ophthalmopathy. The sample consisted of peripheral blood.

The sequence in DNA is TGTGCCAGCAGTTTTATCAGCTCTGGGGCCAACGTCCTGACTTTC. This encodes CASSFISSGANVLTF. The sequence joins TRBV27 to TRBJ2-6; the D segment cannot be called with confidence. From the germline V gene (reference sequence), CDR1 is MNHEY and CDR2 is SMNVEV. The CDR3 numbers 15 residues from cysteine through phenylalanine. Of all the DNA, just the CDR3 is kept, 45 bases in frame from base 1. V is shortened by 3 bases, J by 0 bases, and the region joining them spans 6 bases.